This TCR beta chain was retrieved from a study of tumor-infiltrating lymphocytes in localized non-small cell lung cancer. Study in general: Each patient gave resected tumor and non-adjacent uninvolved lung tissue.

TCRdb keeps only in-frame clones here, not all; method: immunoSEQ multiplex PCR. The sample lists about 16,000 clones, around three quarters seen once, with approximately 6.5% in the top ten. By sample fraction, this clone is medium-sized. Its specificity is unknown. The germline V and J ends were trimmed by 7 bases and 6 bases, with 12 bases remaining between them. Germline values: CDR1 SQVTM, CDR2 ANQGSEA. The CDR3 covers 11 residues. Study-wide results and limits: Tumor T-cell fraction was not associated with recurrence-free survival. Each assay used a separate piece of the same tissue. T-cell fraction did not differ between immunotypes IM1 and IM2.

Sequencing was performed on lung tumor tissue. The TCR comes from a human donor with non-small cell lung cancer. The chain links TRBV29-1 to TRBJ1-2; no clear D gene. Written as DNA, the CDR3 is TGCAGCGCCGGTGGCCAGGATGGCTACACCTTC. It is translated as CSAGGQDGYTF.